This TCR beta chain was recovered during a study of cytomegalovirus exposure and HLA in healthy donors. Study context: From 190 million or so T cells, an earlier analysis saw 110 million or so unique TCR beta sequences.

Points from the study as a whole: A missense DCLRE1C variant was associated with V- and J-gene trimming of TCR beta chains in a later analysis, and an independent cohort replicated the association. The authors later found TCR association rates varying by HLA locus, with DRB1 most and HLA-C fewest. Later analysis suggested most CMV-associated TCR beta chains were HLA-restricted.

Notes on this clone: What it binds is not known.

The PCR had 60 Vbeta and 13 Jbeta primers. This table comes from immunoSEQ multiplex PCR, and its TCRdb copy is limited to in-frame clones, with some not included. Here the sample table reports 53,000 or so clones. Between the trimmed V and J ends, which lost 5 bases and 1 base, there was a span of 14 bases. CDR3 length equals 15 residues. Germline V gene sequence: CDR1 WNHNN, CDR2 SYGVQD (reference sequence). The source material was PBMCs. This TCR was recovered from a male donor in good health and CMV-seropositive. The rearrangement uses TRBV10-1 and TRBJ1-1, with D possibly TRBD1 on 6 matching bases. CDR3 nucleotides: TGCGCCAGCAGTCCCCGGGGACAACCGAACACTGAAGCTTTCTTT. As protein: CASSPRGQPNTEAFF.